The 28 T cell receptor beta chains reported below all come from one sample, sequenced in a study of OX40 agonist ivuxolimab in advanced cancers. Profiled with immunoSEQ multiplex PCR; TCRdb holds only in-frame clones, not every one. The sample contains 15,000 to 20,000 clones, 82% of which appear only once. Material: CD4+ or CD8+ T cells sorted from blood, obtained in a trial of the OX40 agonist ivuxolimab. The origin of the receptors is an adult with an advanced solid tumor such as melanoma, head and neck, liver or kidney cancer.

The chain is built from TRBV9 and TRBJ2-3; perhaps TRBD1 as D (6 bases). CDR3 length: 14 residues. V was cut by 4 bases and J by 3 bases, with 12 bases left in between. Germline V lookup: CDR1 SGDLS, CDR2 YYNGEE. The CDR3 sequence: CASSPMTGTDTQYF. CDR3 DNA sequence: TGTGCCAGCAGCCCCATGACAGGTACAGATACGCAGTATTTT.

This chain joins TRBV2 and TRBJ2-7, with TRBD1 matching 7 bases. Germline lookup yields CDR1 SNHLY and CDR2 FYNNEI. Trimming cost V 6 bases and J 6 bases; bases outside gene matches: 8. The CDR3 length is 13 residues. The CDR3 nucleotides are TGTGCCAGCAGGGTTGAACGGGACAGCGAGCAGTACTTC. Protein sequence: CASRVERDSEQYF.

The rearrangement links TRBV30 to TRBJ2-1; D perhaps matches TRBD2 (5 bases). CDR3 size: 12 residues. From germline, CDR1 is GTSNPN and CDR2 SVGIG (reference sequence). The ends were cut back, 0 bases at V and 12 bases at J, with 12 bases in the middle. The CDR3 sequence: CAWSVQVRGQFF. The CDR3, as DNA: TGTGCCTGGAGTGTGCAAGTCCGGGGGCAGTTCTTC.

The chain couples TRBV19 to TRBJ2-7, with a weak D call TRBD2 (5 bases). From germline, CDR1 is LNHDA and CDR2 SQIVND (reference sequence). V shed 3 bases and J shed 0 bases, with 12 bases lying between them. This CDR3 spans 15 amino acids. Written as DNA, the CDR3 is TGTGCCAGTAGTATGCGGCGGGTGAGCTCCTACGAGCAGTACTTC. Translating it yields CASSMRRVSSYEQYF. Full variable domain (remainder filled in from reference TRBV19 and TRBJ2-7): DGGITQSPKYLFRKEGQNVTLSCEQNLNHDAMYWYRQDPGQGLRLIYYSQIVNDFQKGDIAEGYSVSREKKESFPLTVTSAQKNPTAFYLCASSMRRVSSYEQYFGPGTRLTVT.

The chain employs TRBV28 and TRBJ1-4; tentatively, D is TRBD1 (6 bases). The CDR3 contains 13 residues. Per the germline V gene, CDR1 is MDHEN and CDR2 is SYDVKM. Deletions cut 3 bases from V and 5 bases from J, with 7 bases between. This CDR3 reads CASSLQGNEKLFF. The CDR3 nucleotides are TGTGCCAGCAGTTTGCAGGGGAATGAAAAACTGTTTTTT.

This rearrangement joins TRBV19 to TRBJ1-1; D is possibly TRBD1 (5 bases). The CDR3 spans 13 residues. V gave up 5 bases and J gave up 5 bases, with 12 bases separating them. In germline, CDR1 is LNHDA, CDR2 SQIVND (reference sequence). CDR3: CASSWQGGTEAFF. CDR3 bases: TGTGCCAGTAGTTGGCAGGGAGGAACTGAAGCTTTCTTT.

This clone showed up just a few times. This chain links TRBV6-1 with TRBJ2-7, with D maybe TRBD1 (6 bases). Trimming cost V 4 bases and J 3 bases, with 16 bases left between them. Germline CDR1 MNHNS, CDR2 SASEGT. CDR3 size: 15 residues. The CDR3 reads CASSGDPDRYYEQYF. As DNA, the CDR3 is TGTGCCAGCAGTGGGGACCCGGACAGATACTACGAGCAGTACTTC.

The chain carries TRBV18 and TRBJ1-5; no reliable D call. The CDR3 spans 13 residues. Trimming pared 3 bases from V and 9 bases from J, leaving 12 bases between. Germline V gives CDR1 KGHSH, CDR2 LQKENI. CDR3 residues: CASSPDGRPPQHF. In nucleotides, the CDR3 is TGTGCCAGCTCACCGGACGGCCGCCCGCCCCAGCATTTT.

This clone has only one observation. The J gene is TRBJ2-3, the V gene TRBV14; 7 bases match TRBD2. CDR3 length: 17 residues. The germline CDR1 and CDR2 sequences are SGHDN and FVKESK. V was pared by 1 base and J by 1 base, with 8 bases of the junction left unmatched. CDR3 in DNA: TGTGCCAGCAGCCAAGCTCTCGCGGGAGCCCGCACAGATACGCAGTATTTT. It codes for CASSQALAGARTDTQYF.

J is TRBJ1-1 and V is TRBV6-5; the D gene is possibly TRBD1 (6 bases). Germline assignment: CDR1 MNHEY and CDR2 SVGAGI. V shed 4 bases and J shed 1 base, with 7 bases lying between them. The CDR3 sequence is 13 residues long. The CDR3 DNA sequence: TGTGCCAGCAGTTTGACAGGGAACACTGAAGCTTTCTTT. Translated: CASSLTGNTEAFF.

The chain has TRBV6-9 and TRBJ1-2, with D possibly matching TRBD1 (5 bases). V was shortened by 3 bases and J by 7 bases, with 9 bases between the two germline ends. CDR3 length: 12 residues. Germline V lookup: CDR1 MNHGY, CDR2 SVAAGI. CDR3 sequence (DNA): TGTGCCAGCAGTTACCAGGGTTCTGGCTACACCTTC. This translates into CASSYQGSGYTF.

This chain joins TRBV7-9 and TRBJ1-5, with TRBD1 as a possible D gene (6 bases). The length of the CDR3 is 16 residues. The V gene lost 2 bases and the J gene lost 0 bases, with 11 bases spanning the gap. The germline gives CDR1 SEHNR, CDR2 FQNEAQ (reference sequence). As DNA, the CDR3 is TGTGCCAGCAGCTTATATACAGGGACTAGCAATCAGCCCCAGCATTTT. Its protein is CASSLYTGTSNQPQHF.

This clone was observed a handful of times. The genes are TRBV27 and TRBJ2-7, with 10 bases matching TRBD1. The CDR3 contains 16 residues. Germline V gene data show CDR1 as MNHEY and CDR2 as SMNVEV (reference sequence). The trim removed 0 bases at V and 7 bases at J, leaving 9 bases unmatched. This CDR3 is CASSLSPGQGIREQYF. Written as DNA, the CDR3 is TGTGCCAGCAGTTTATCGCCGGGACAGGGGATTAGAGAGCAGTACTTC.

The V and J genes are TRBV18 and TRBJ2-2; D unresolved. The CDR3 is 15 residues long. Germline V gene data show CDR1 as KGHSH and CDR2 as LQKENI. Trimming cost V 2 bases and J 3 bases, with 10 bases left between them. CDR3 nucleotides: TGTGCCAGCTCACCAGTGGGCGCGTACACCGGGGAGCTGTTTTTT. It encodes CASSPVGAYTGELFF. The full variable domain, rest sourced from reference TRBV18 and TRBJ2-2, is NAGVMQNPRHLVRRRGQEARLRCSPMKGHSHVYWYRQLPEEGLKFMVYLQKENIIDESGMPKERFSAEFPKEGPSILRIQQVVRGDSAAYFCASSPVGAYTGELFFGEGSRLTVL.

The CDR3 sequence: CASQDGYNSPLHF. The CDR3 coding sequence is TGTGCCAGCCAGGACGGCTATAATTCACCCCTCCACTTT. The chain is built from TRBV2 and TRBJ1-6; D unresolved. V was trimmed by 8 bases and J by 3 bases, leaving 8 bases between them. Germline loops: CDR1 SNHLY, CDR2 FYNNEI. This CDR3 region has 13 residues.

J is TRBJ2-5 and V is TRBV4-1, with 7 bases lining up with TRBD1. Germline V lookup: CDR1 MGHRA, CDR2 YSYEKL. V lost 5 bases and J lost 3; bases outside the gene matches: 6. There are 14 residues in the CDR3. The CDR3 loop is CASSKMTGKETQYF. CDR3 nucleotide sequence: TGCGCCAGCAGCAAAATGACAGGGAAAGAGACCCAGTACTTC.

The chain recombines TRBV15 with TRBJ2-1, with TRBD2 identical over 7 bases. Germline CDR1 is LNHNV and CDR2 is YYDKDF (reference sequence). V lost 8 bases and J lost 2; bases outside the gene matches: 3. The length of the CDR3 is 13 residues. The CDR3 DNA sequence: TGTGCCACCCAACGGGAGGCCTACAATGAGCAGTTCTTC. This codes for CATQREAYNEQFF.

This clone was counted only a few times. The J gene is TRBJ2-1, the V gene TRBV28; TRBD2 matches at 11 bases. Unmatched junction bases numbered 10, after V lost 6 bases and J lost 9 bases. The CDR3 is made up of 15 amino acids. The germline gives CDR1 MDHEN, CDR2 SYDVKM. Written as DNA, the CDR3 is TGTGCCAGCAGGGCCAGTAGCGGGAGGGCCGCTGAGCAGTTCTTC. As protein: CASRASSGRAAEQFF. The complete variable domain, with remaining parts taken from reference TRBV28 and TRBJ2-1, reads DVKVTQSSRYLVKRTGEKVFLECVQDMDHENMFWYRQDPGLGLRLIYFSYDVKMKEKGDIPEGYSVSREKKERFSLILESASTNQTSMYLCASRASSGRAAEQFFGPGTRLTVL.

The V call is TRBV6-5, the J call TRBJ2-1; the match to TRBD2 covers 10 bases. Germline V gene data show CDR1 as MNHEY and CDR2 as SVGAGI. V was clipped by 4 bases and J by 5 bases; unmatched bases: 8. The CDR3 extends over 16 amino acids. CDR3 coding DNA: TGTGCCAGCAGTTTCAATCTAGCGGGAGCCAACAATGAGCAGTTCTTC. Translated: CASSFNLAGANNEQFF.

The V and J genes are TRBV14 and TRBJ1-2; D is perhaps TRBD1 (6 bases). Trimming pared 5 bases from V and 2 bases from J, leaving 21 bases between. CDR1 and CDR2 from the germline V gene are SGHDN and FVKESK. The CDR3 sequence is 17 residues long. CDR3 sequence: CASSSNSGVQPNYGYTF. In DNA form, the CDR3 reads TGTGCCAGCAGCTCGAATTCAGGGGTACAGCCGAACTATGGCTACACCTTC.

This chain connects TRBV19 to TRBJ2-2, with D possibly called TRBD1 or TRBD2 (6 bases each). The CDR3 contains 14 residues. Germline V lookup: CDR1 LNHDA, CDR2 SQIVND (reference sequence). The V gene lost 3 bases and the J gene lost 6 bases, with 11 bases spanning the gap. CDR3: CASSIQEGAGELFF. CDR3 nucleotide sequence: TGTGCCAGTAGTATTCAGGAGGGGGCCGGGGAGCTGTTTTTT.

This chain uses TRBV7-3 with TRBJ2-1; 11 bases are a match to TRBD2. The CDR3 consists of 15 residues. J gave up 4 bases and V 5 bases, and 4 bases lay outside the gene matches. Germline loops: CDR1 SGHTA, CDR2 FQGTGA. CDR3 DNA sequence: TGTGCCAGCAGCCAAGGGACTAGCGGATACAATGAGCAGTTCTTC. It encodes CASSQGTSGYNEQFF.

The chain uses TRBV6-6 and TRBJ1-5; maybe TRBD1 (6 bases). The CDR3 is made up of 13 amino acids. In germline, CDR1 is MNHNY, CDR2 SVGAGI (reference sequence). Trimming cost V 6 bases and J 6 bases, with 12 bases left between them. CDR3 bases: TGTGCCAGCAGCATCGGACAGAGTCAGCCCCAGCATTTT. It codes for CASSIGQSQPQHF.

The J gene is TRBJ2-2, the V gene TRBV7-3, with D tentatively TRBD1 or TRBD2 (5 bases each). The ends were cut back, 4 bases at V and 5 bases at J, with 14 bases in the middle. Germline V gives CDR1 SGHTA, CDR2 FQGTGA. The CDR3 loop spans 15 amino acids. The CDR3 DNA sequence: TGTGCCAGCAGCTCGTCCCCGGGGACGACCGGGGAGCTGTTTTTT. As protein: CASSSSPGTTGELFF.

This clone has only a few counts. The gene calls are TRBV28 and TRBJ2-2; TRBD1 might be the D (5 bases). The CDR3 extends over 15 amino acids. The ends were cut back, 1 base at V and 1 base at J, with 7 bases in the middle. Germline V gene lookup returns CDR1 MDHEN and CDR2 SYDVKM. CDR3 sequence (DNA): TGTGCCAGCAGTTTATACAGGTGGAACACCGGGGAGCTGTTTTTT. It specifies CASSLYRWNTGELFF.

The chain combines TRBV7-2 with TRBJ2-7; the D is unclear. CDR1 SGHTA and CDR2 FQGNSA come from the germline V gene. The V gene lost 0 bases and the J gene lost 4 bases, with 10 bases spanning the gap. This CDR3 region has 14 residues. CDR3 nucleotide sequence: TGTGCCAGCAGCTTAGCGGTAGGACCGTACGAGCAGTACTTC. Translation: CASSLAVGPYEQYF.

This clone was detected only once. J is TRBJ1-6 and V is TRBV19, with D possibly TRBD1 on 5 matching bases. With 7 bases removed from V and 5 bases from J, the gap between germline ends came to 15 bases. Germline CDR1 LNHDA, CDR2 SQIVND (reference sequence). The CDR3 contains 15 residues. CDR3 DNA: TGTGCCAGTACTAAAGACAGTCAACATAATTCACCCCTCCACTTT. Its translation: CASTKDSQHNSPLHF.

The rearrangement joins TRBV2 to TRBJ1-4; no definite D call. The V gene lost 4 bases and the J gene lost 8 bases, with 14 bases spanning the gap. Germline assignment: CDR1 SNHLY and CDR2 FYNNEI. The CDR3 runs to 14 residues. CDR3 sequence (DNA): TGTGCCAGCAGTGTTGCCCGGGGTGGAGAAAAACTGTTTTTT. Residues: CASSVARGGEKLFF. Supplemented by reference TRBV2 and TRBJ1-4, the full variable domain reads EPEVTQTPSHQVTQMGQEVILRCVPISNHLYFYWYRQILGQKVEFLVSFYNNEISEKSEIFDDQFSVERPDGSNFTLKIRSTKLEDSAMYFCASSVARGGEKLFFGSGTQLSVL.